The sequence of this TCR beta chain was determined in a study of shared clonotypes between healthy human individuals (dated by TCRdb to about 2020). A note on the overall study: Three men and two women, aged 18 to 49 years, made up the cohort. For each donor, CD4 naive and CD4 memory were each run on three plates, CD8 naive on two plates, and CD8 memory on one plate. To estimate repertoire size and how much clonotype sharing occurs between individuals, the study deeply sequenced the blood TCR repertoires of five healthy adults. To increase sequencing depth and limit assay-specific biases, TCR repertoire library preparation and sequencing were carried out by different laboratories using diverse techniques. Between about 0.85 and 10 billion PBMCs per donor were obtained by leukapheresis.

Donors were healthy HIV-negative adults with no recently reported acute infections or vaccinations. All donors were Caucasian adults living in Nashville, Tennessee, USA. CD4+ T cells were enriched through magnetic negative selection, after which naive cells were positively selected on CD45RA and the remaining negative fraction served as the memory subset. Blood was obtained by leukapheresis, after which PBMCs were separated by Ficoll-Histopaque density gradient centrifugation and cryopreserved in liquid nitrogen vapor phase. Analytical flow cytometry was used to check the purity and quantity of every magnetically sorted T cell population. Genomic DNA was isolated from each sorted fraction and quantified by UV absorbance on a Nanodrop 2000c. V lost 7 bases and J lost 4 bases; the stretch between them is 10 bases long. As encoded in the germline V gene, CDR1 is SNHLY while CDR2 is FYNNEI. The CDR3 covers 12 residues, taking in both the cysteine and the phenylalanine. The kept DNA is CDR3 alone, 36 bases in frame from the first base.

This clone was seen only once. Its antigen is still unknown. Base qualities are not provided; no much larger clone lies one nucleotide away. What the authors observed across the whole study: Naive subsets generally had larger estimated clonotype richness than memory subsets did. Incomplete sequencing was indicated by rarefaction of sorted-subset datasets, despite the large sequencing depth. Only blood was sampled, and tissue TCR repertoires likely differ from those in blood. Around 5% of naive CD4, 3.5% of naive CD8, 2% to 2.5% of memory CD4, and around 0.4% of memory CD8 clonotypes were shared across several donors. Because the study included only a small number of donors, the genetic and exposure-history diversity represented was limited. Based on pairwise subsampling, the degree of clonotype sharing among donors was expected to be affected by sequencing depth. Higher generation probabilities were observed for clonotypes shared by all four sorted-subset donors than for non-shared clonotypes.

Using the deep immunoSEQ assay, TCR CDR3 regions were amplified from genomic DNA by multiplex PCR. For each cell subset, the extracted genomic DNA was distributed evenly across all wells of several immunoSEQ 96-well plates, and each plate served as one replicate. Each replicate PCR for sorted subsets received about 220 ng genomic DNA, equal to tens of thousands of T cell genomes. Purified libraries were measured with a Qubit 3.0 fluorometer, size-checked on a Bioanalyzer 2100, and measured again with the KAPA Library Quantification kit. Every immunoSEQ 96-well plate was sequenced on a dedicated single-read 150-cycle Illumina NextSeq 550 flow cell. Regarding the original processing steps: Because the immunoSEQ output included only junctional sequences and no quality scores, the filtering could not be the same as the filtering used for full-length reads. Sequences were annotated with PyIR, a Python wrapper for IgBLAST v1.9, using IMGT germline references to assign V/J genes and CDR3. Reads were removed for weak V/J assignments (E-value above 1e-6), missing CDR3, stop codons, out-of-frame junctions, or ambiguous translated residues. A V3J clonotype was defined by an identical inferred V gene, J gene, and CDR3 amino acid sequence. To compute the percentage overlap between repertoires, the number of shared unique clonotypes was divided by the size of the smaller repertoire. Richness of each repertoire was evaluated using RTK rarefaction, the Chao1 estimator, and Recon v2.1 estimates of unobserved clonotypes. For all TCRbeta clonotypes obtained by the gDNA method from a handful of donors, generation probabilities were computed with OLGA. Not all clones reach the TCRdb copy of this immuneACCESS table, which keeps in-frame sequences only. Checked studies attribute under half of the gap to unresolved V genes and leave the rest unexplained. That table supplies the V and J calls and clone size; D and trimming were determined from the DNA. In this sample the table shows around 1 million clones, 76% of which occur a single time. The ten largest account for over 1.3% of the sample.

The material sequenced was memory CD4+ T cells sorted from blood. The label giving this sample's cell subset or site can be read as: CD45RA-negative fraction. This sequence was found in a young man in good health. This sequence uses TRBV2 and TRBJ2-5; the D gene identity is not certain. The CDR3 protein: CASKASRETQYF. The nucleotide sequence reads as follows: TGTGCCAGCAAAGCAAGCCGAGAGACCCAGTACTTC.